The present TCR beta chain was sequenced within a study of T cells in Graves' hyperthyroidism and ophthalmopathy. Study-wide points: Among thyroid clonotypes expanded above 0.001, most also appeared in blood.

The CDR3 regions of TCR beta were amplified from RNA transcripts. A set of HTBI primers served as the primers for a first-round RT-PCR of the TCR CDR3. TCRdb passed the multiplex PCR reads through MiXCR, listing each CDR3 protein once. Here the sample spans about 360,000 distinct CDR3 sequences, approximately 14% being singletons. To note about this clonotype: What it binds is not known.

Germline values: CDR1 SGDLS, CDR2 YYNGEE. V was clipped by 4 bases and J by 7 bases, with 15 bases between them. The CDR3 runs to 14 residues. Aged 18 to 65, the patients had hyperthyroidism that was newly diagnosed and had lasted under 2 months. The sequence was obtained from a woman between 18 and 29 years old with Graves' hyperthyroidism that later progressed to Graves' ophthalmopathy. The source material was blood. This rearrangement joins TRBV9 to TRBJ2-1; weak D call: TRBD2 (6 bases). The CDR3 DNA is TGTGCCAGCAGCCCGTGGGGGGTTGAGAATGAGCAGTTCTTC. This encodes CASSPWGVENEQFF.